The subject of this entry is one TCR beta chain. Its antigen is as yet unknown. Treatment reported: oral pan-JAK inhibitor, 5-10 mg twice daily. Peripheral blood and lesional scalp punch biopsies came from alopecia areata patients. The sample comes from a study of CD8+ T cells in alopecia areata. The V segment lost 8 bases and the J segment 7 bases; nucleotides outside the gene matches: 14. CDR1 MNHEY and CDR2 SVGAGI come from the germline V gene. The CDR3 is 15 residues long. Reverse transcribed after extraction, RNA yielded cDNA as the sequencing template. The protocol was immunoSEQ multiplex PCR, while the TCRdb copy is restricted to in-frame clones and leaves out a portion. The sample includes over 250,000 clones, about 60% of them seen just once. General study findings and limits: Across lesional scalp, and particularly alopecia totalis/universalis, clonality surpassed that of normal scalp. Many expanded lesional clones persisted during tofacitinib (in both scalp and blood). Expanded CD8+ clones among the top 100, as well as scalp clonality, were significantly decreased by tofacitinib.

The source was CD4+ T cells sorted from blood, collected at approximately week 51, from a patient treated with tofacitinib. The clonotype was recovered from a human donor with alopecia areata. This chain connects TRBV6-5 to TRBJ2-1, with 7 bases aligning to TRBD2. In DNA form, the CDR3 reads TGTGCCAGCGGGAGGGGTGGGACGGTTAGTAATGAGCAGTTCTTC. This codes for CASGRGGTVSNEQFF.